This T cell receptor beta chain derives from a study of CD8 T cells in Susac syndrome. Negative isolation yielded CD4+ and CD8+ T cells, and FACS enriched TEMRA cells. The RNA input was roughly 0.45 to 1 ug, and it was reverse transcribed with random hexamers. TCR beta CDR3 was amplified by immunoSEQ covering 54 Vbeta and 13 Jbeta. TCRdb ran MiXCR on the immunoSEQ multiplex PCR reads and lists one entry per CDR3 protein. The sample lists 95,000 or so distinct CDR3 sequences, just under 95% seen once, with less than 0.35% in the top ten. The CDR3 loop spans 18 amino acids. Per the germline V gene, CDR1 is LGHDT and CDR2 is YNNKEL (reference sequence). With 0 bases clipped from V and 4 bases from J, the junction kept 10 bases outside the gene matches.

This TCR derives from a human donor in good health. This sequence joins TRBV3-1 and TRBJ2-5; TRBD2 aligns across 11 bases. What was sequenced was CD8+ T cells from PBMCs. The CDR3 is CASSQDSVVAGGLETQYF. The CDR3, as DNA: TGTGCCAGCAGCCAAGATTCTGTGGTAGCGGGGGGGTTAGAGACCCAGTACTTC.